These T cell receptor beta chains were read from a single sample in a study of T cells in Graves' hyperthyroidism and ophthalmopathy. TCRdb re-called the multiplex PCR reads through MiXCR, storing one row per CDR3 protein. The sample lists about 420,000 distinct CDR3 sequences, roughly an eighth occurring once. The sample was blood. These receptors were taken from a woman between 18 and 30 years old with Graves' hyperthyroidism. Each CDR3 is given with its conserved first and last residue. The D gene is left open where the match is weak. Size is stated for part of the rows, as once, few or many counts, or as a class when the clone is expanded.

cdr3_aa	cdr3_nt	j_call	clone_size	v_call	d_call
CASSTRPGAEAFF	TGTGCCAGCAGCACCCGACCCGGAGCTGAAGCTTTCTTT	TRBJ1-1	few	TRBV9	NA
CSARDGRASGRRSGELFF	TGCAGTGCTAGAGACGGTAGGGCTAGCGGGAGACGTTCCGGGGAGCTGTTTTTT	TRBJ2-2	many	TRBV20-1	TRBD2
CANNPQGDTEAFF	TGTGCCAATAACCCACAGGGAGACACTGAAGCTTTCTTT	TRBJ1-1	many	TRBV30	NA
CASSLYIGTGRKDTQYF	TGTGCCAGCAGTTTATATATCGGGACAGGGAGGAAAGATACGCAGTATTTT	TRBJ2-3	many	TRBV28	TRBD1
CAWRTGLNEQFF	TGTGCCTGGAGGACGGGACTCAATGAGCAGTTCTTC	TRBJ2-1	few	TRBV30	NA
CASSLGPRFYTF	TGTGCCAGCAGTTTAGGGCCGCGGTTCTACACCTTC	TRBJ1-2	NA	TRBV28	NA
CASSYQGGGWETQYF	TGTGCCAGCAGCTACCAGGGAGGGGGGTGGGAGACCCAGTACTTC	TRBJ2-5	many	TRBV12-3/TRBV12-4	NA
CASSYPRGKRTEAFF	TGTGCCAGCAGTTACCCCCGGGGGAAGAGGACTGAAGCTTTCTTT	TRBJ1-1	few	TRBV6-5	NA
CASSLTGGRGYTF	TGTGCCAGCAGCTTAACAGGGGGTCGGGGCTACACCTTC	TRBJ1-2	many	TRBV7-3	NA
CASSESTGSGGYTF	TGCGCCAGCAGTGAGTCCACTGGATCTGGTGGCTACACCTTC	TRBJ1-2	many	TRBV10-1	NA
CSVDGGGGKETQYF	TGCAGCGTTGACGGAGGGGGGGGAAAAGAGACCCAGTACTTC	TRBJ2-5	few	TRBV29-1	NA
CASAGTGSYEQYF	TGTGCCAGCGCTGGGACAGGGAGCTACGAGCAGTACTTC	TRBJ2-7	many	TRBV11-2	TRBD1
CASMTGTGGFEQYF	TGTGCCAGCATGACCGGGACAGGGGGCTTCGAGCAGTACTTC	TRBJ2-7	many	TRBV7-9	TRBD1
CASSQRLGLAANTGELFF	TGTGCCAGCAGTCAACGACTCGGCCTAGCAGCGAACACCGGGGAGCTGTTTTTT	TRBJ2-2	many	TRBV2	NA
CASSLVIQGATEAFF	TGTGCCAGCAGCTTAGTCATACAGGGGGCCACTGAAGCTTTCTTT	TRBJ1-1	NA	TRBV7-9	TRBD1
CASSIGTEAFF	TGTGCCAGTAGTATTGGCACTGAAGCTTTCTTT	TRBJ1-1	NA	TRBV19	NA
CASSLNRPGAGETQYF	TGTGCCAGCAGCCTCAACCGGCCGGGGGCAGGAGAGACCCAGTACTTC	TRBJ2-5	many	TRBV7-6	NA
CASSLDPGLADNEQFF	TGTGCCAGCAGCTTAGATCCGGGACTAGCGGACAATGAGCAGTTCTTC	TRBJ2-1	few	TRBV7-2	TRBD2
CAISSSGSTDTQYF	TGTGCCATCTCGTCTAGCGGGAGTACAGATACGCAGTATTTT	TRBJ2-3	many	TRBV10-3	TRBD2
CASSPKISGANVLTF	TGTGCCAGCAGCCCAAAGATTTCTGGGGCCAACGTCCTGACTTTC	TRBJ2-6	NA	TRBV5-4	NA
CASSLLTHTRGGFDEQFF	TGTGCCAGCAGCCTACTAACACATACTAGAGGGGGGTTCGATGAGCAGTTCTTC	TRBJ2-1	many	TRBV7-8	NA
CASSQSWTGATEAFF	TGTGCCAGCAGCCAATCTTGGACAGGGGCCACTGAAGCTTTCTTT	TRBJ1-1	NA	TRBV14	TRBD1
CASSPDNDQETQYF	TGTGCCAGCAGCCCCGACAACGACCAAGAGACCCAGTACTTC	TRBJ2-5	few	TRBV5-6	NA
CASSLAHGGQPQHF	TGTGCCAGCAGCTTAGCTCACGGGGGTCAGCCCCAGCATTTT	TRBJ1-5	many	TRBV11-2	NA
CASSQDGLHSDTQYF	TGCGCCAGCAGCCAAGATGGTCTACACTCAGATACGCAGTATTTT	TRBJ2-3	many	TRBV4-3	NA
CSVDTSPGEEQFF	TGCAGCGTTGACACGTCCCCGGGAGAAGAGCAGTTCTTC	TRBJ2-1	NA	TRBV29-1	NA
CAIRIRGDTEAFF	TGTGCCATCAGAATCAGGGGGGACACTGAAGCTTTCTTT	TRBJ1-1	NA	TRBV10-3	TRBD1
CASSFQGDIYGYTF	TGTGCCAGCAGTTTCCAGGGGGACATCTATGGCTACACCTTC	TRBJ1-2	many	TRBV6-1	TRBD1
CASSRDRGSHEQYF	TGTGCCAGTAGTCGGGACAGGGGATCCCACGAGCAGTACTTC	TRBJ2-7	few	TRBV19	TRBD1
CSALPARKVSEKLFF	TGCAGTGCCCTGCCAGCCCGGAAGGTTTCTGAAAAACTGTTTTTT	TRBJ1-4	many	TRBV20-1	NA
CASSLGDRPGELFF	TGTGCCAGCAGCTTAGGGGATCGGCCCGGGGAGCTGTTTTTT	TRBJ2-2	NA	TRBV7-6	NA
CASSLWGKASTDTQYF	TGTGCCAGCAGTTTATGGGGGAAAGCTAGCACAGATACGCAGTATTTT	TRBJ2-3	many	TRBV28	NA
CASRRLAGGYTGELFF	TGTGCCAGCAGACGCCTAGCGGGAGGGTACACCGGGGAGCTGTTTTTT	TRBJ2-2	few	TRBV7-3	TRBD2
CASSFHPGANGYTF	TGTGCCAGCAGTTTTCATCCGGGGGCGAATGGCTACACCTTC	TRBJ1-2	many	TRBV28	NA
CASSFPSWRGLGTEAFF	TGTGCCAGCAGTTTTCCCTCTTGGAGGGGGCTGGGCACTGAAGCTTTCTTT	TRBJ1-1	many	TRBV28	TRBD1
CASSLGGLKETQYF	TGTGCCAGCAGCTTAGGGGGGCTGAAAGAGACCCAGTACTTC	TRBJ2-5	many	TRBV7-2	NA
CASMEYYEQYF	TGTGCCAGCATGGAATATTACGAGCAGTACTTC	TRBJ2-7	NA	TRBV12-3/TRBV12-4	NA